The 9 T cell receptor beta chains below were found in one sample sequenced in a study of T cells after yellow fever vaccination. Each CDR3 protein gets one entry after TCRdb re-called the 5' RACE reads with MiXCR. The sample contains a few hundred thousand distinct CDR3 sequences, less than 9% of which appear only once. Sequences were derived from CD4+ T cells sorted from PBMCs, sampled 15 days after the yellow fever booster vaccination. The receptors shown here come from a man aged 25 to 45 who received the YFV17D yellow fever vaccine.

This clonotype showed up many times. The chain carries TRBV12-3 or TRBV12-4 and TRBJ2-1; 11 bases fit TRBD2. The CDR3 spans 14 residues. V gave up 5 bases and J gave up 8 bases; unmatched junction bases: 5. CDR3 region: CASSPSGRNYEQFF. As DNA, the CDR3 is TGTGCCAGCAGTCCTAGCGGGAGGAACTATGAGCAGTTCTTC.

The chain recombines TRBV20-1 with TRBJ2-3; 9 nucleotides line up with TRBD2. The J segment lost 3 bases and the V segment lost 0 bases, leaving 7 bases of the junction unmatched. The CDR3 loop spans 16 amino acids. From germline, CDR1 is DFQATT and CDR2 SNEGSKA (reference sequence). CDR3 nucleotides: TGCAGTGCTAGAGATCCTAGCGGGGTCGGAACAGATACGCAGTATTTT. Translated: CSARDPSGVGTDTQYF.

Concerning this clonotype itself: This may come from a read error, since a much larger clone is one base off. The chain links TRBV2 to TRBJ2-3, with a tentative D call TRBD2 (6 bases). The V gene lost 11 bases and the J gene lost 0 bases, with 24 bases spanning the gap. CDR1 is SNHLY, CDR2 FYNNEI, per germline. There are 17 residues in the CDR3. CDR3 residues: CARLWGLGGTSTDTQYF. CDR3 bases: TGTGCCCGTTTGTGGGGACTCGGCGGGACTAGCACAGATACGCAGTATTTT.

This clonotype was seen many times. V is TRBV20-1 and J is TRBJ2-7, with D possibly TRBD2 on 6 matching bases. Germline lookup yields CDR1 DFQATT and CDR2 SNEGSKA (reference sequence). Trimming removed 1 base from V and 1 base from J, with 11 bases in between. The CDR3 sequence is 14 residues long. The DNA of the CDR3 is TGCAGTGCTAGAGTTCCTAGCGAGTCCTACGAGCAGTACTTC. Its protein is CSARVPSESYEQYF.

This clonotype was counted ten times or more. This chain uses TRBV5-5 with TRBJ1-5; 8 bases match TRBD1. After removal of 2 bases from V and 6 bases from J, the junction contained 4 bases not matched to a gene. This CDR3 spans 14 amino acids. Germline V lookup: CDR1 SGHKS, CDR2 YYEKEE (reference sequence). The CDR3 spells CASSFNRGGQPQHF. The DNA for the CDR3 is TGTGCCAGCAGCTTTAACAGGGGGGGTCAGCCCCAGCATTTT. Variable domain in full (rest from reference TRBV5-5 and TRBJ1-5): DAGVTQSPTHLIKTRGQQVTLRCSPISGHKSVSWYQQVLGQGPQFIFQYYEKEERGRGNFPDRFSARQFPNYSSELNVNALLLGDSALYLCASSFNRGGQPQHFGDGTRLSIL.

This clonotype was recorded at least ten times. The chain has TRBV5-1 and TRBJ2-7, with TRBD2 matching over 12 bases. This CDR3 comprises 15 residues. Germline V lookup: CDR1 SGHRS, CDR2 YFSETQ. V gave up 2 bases and J gave up 3 bases; unmatched junction bases: 3. The CDR3 spells CASSFLTSGSYEQYF. In nucleotides, the CDR3 is TGCGCCAGCAGCTTCCTGACTAGCGGGAGCTACGAGCAGTACTTC.

This clonotype has just a few counts. The chain joins TRBV7-2 to TRBJ2-7, with 10 bases aligning to TRBD2. The V gene's germline CDR1 is SGHTA and CDR2 FQGNSA. The CDR3 extends over 16 amino acids. Trimming removed 5 bases from V and 4 bases from J; junction bases left unmatched: 11. The CDR3 nucleotides are TGTGCCAGCAGCCCGGGACCGGGACTAGCGCCATACGAGCAGTACTTC. It translates to CASSPGPGLAPYEQYF. The variable domain in full, with the rest retrieved from reference TRBV7-2 and TRBJ2-7, is GAGVSQSPSNKVTEKGKDVELRCDPISGHTALYWYRQSLGQGLEFLIYFQGNSAPDKSGLPSDRFSAERTGGSVSTLTIQRTQQEDSAVYLCASSPGPGLAPYEQYFGPGTRLTVT.

Many counts were recorded for this clonotype. The rearrangement links TRBV5-1 to TRBJ2-1; D is possibly TRBD2 (5 bases). Between the trimmed V and J ends, which lost 0 bases and 7 bases, there was a span of 14 bases. The germline V gene has CDR1 SGHRS and CDR2 YFSETQ. The CDR3 sequence is 15 residues long. CDR3 nucleotides: TGCGCCAGCAGCTTGGACCAGCCCGGGATAAATGAGCAGTTCTTC. Amino acid sequence: CASSLDQPGINEQFF. Full variable domain (rest looked up from reference TRBV5-1 and TRBJ2-1): KAGVTQTPRYLIKTRGQQVTLSCSPISGHRSVSWYQQTPGQGLQFLFEYFSETQRNKGNFPGRFSGRQFSNSRSEMNVSTLELGDSALYLCASSLDQPGINEQFFGPGTRLTVL.

This clonotype was detected a few times. V usage is TRBV20-1 and J usage is TRBJ2-7; 9 nucleotides match TRBD2. The germline V gene has CDR1 DFQATT and CDR2 SNEGSKA (reference sequence). Germline trimming cut 5 bases from V and 6 bases from J; bases unmatched to any gene: 11. This CDR3 comprises 14 residues. CDR3 sequence: CSAAGGSWTLEQYF. In DNA, the CDR3 is TGCAGTGCTGCGGGAGGGAGTTGGACCCTCGAGCAGTACTTC.